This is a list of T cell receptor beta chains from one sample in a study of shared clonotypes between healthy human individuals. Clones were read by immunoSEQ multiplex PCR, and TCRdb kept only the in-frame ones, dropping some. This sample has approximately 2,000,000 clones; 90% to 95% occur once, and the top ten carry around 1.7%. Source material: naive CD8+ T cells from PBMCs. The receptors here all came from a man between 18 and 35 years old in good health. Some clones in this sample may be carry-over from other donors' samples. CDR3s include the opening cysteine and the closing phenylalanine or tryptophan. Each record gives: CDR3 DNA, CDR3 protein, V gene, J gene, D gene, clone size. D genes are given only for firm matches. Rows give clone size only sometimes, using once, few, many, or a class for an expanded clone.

TGCGCCAGCAGCTCCCTGGGGCAGCCGAACACTGAAGCTTTCTTT	CASSSLGQPNTEAFF	TRBV5-1	TRBJ1-1	-	-
TGTGCCAGCAGTGAAGGTGGGGGTCCTGGAAACACCATATATTTT	CASSEGGGPGNTIYF	TRBV6-1	TRBJ1-3	-	-
TGTGCCAGCAGACCCAGGGCCTCATTGCAAGAGACCCAGTACTTC	CASRPRASLQETQYF	TRBV6-5	TRBJ2-5	-	-
TGTGCCAGCAGCTTAGGAACGGGGTTTCGTTTCTTT	CASSLGTGFRFF	TRBV11-1	TRBJ1-1	-	-
TGTGCCAGCAGCGACTTATCCGTGAACACTGAAGCTTTCTTT	CASSDLSVNTEAFF	TRBV28	TRBJ1-1	-	-
TGTGCCATCAGTGAAGGCTCCGGTGCTAGCGGGGCCTACGAGCAGTACTTC	CAISEGSGASGAYEQYF	TRBV10-3	TRBJ2-7	TRBD2	-
TGCGCCAGCAGCTTGGGGACCCGAAACTACGAGCAGTACTTC	CASSLGTRNYEQYF	TRBV5-1	TRBJ2-7	-	-
TGTGCCAGCAGCGTATTCTCGGCTAGCGGGAAAATTGGCAATGAGCAGTTCTTC	CASSVFSASGKIGNEQFF	TRBV9	TRBJ2-1	TRBD2	-
TGTGCCAGCAGTTTATTGAGGGACAAAGGACAGCCCCAGCATTTT	CASSLLRDKGQPQHF	TRBV28	TRBJ1-5	-	-
TGTGCCACCAGCAGAGAGGGGACGACGAGAGATACGCAGTATTTT	CATSREGTTRDTQYF	TRBV15	TRBJ2-3	-	-
TGTGCCAGCAGCCTGACAGGGAATAACTACGAGCAGTACTTC	CASSLTGNNYEQYF	TRBV28	TRBJ2-7	TRBD1	-
TGTGCCAGCAGCGAGAGCCCGGGGGATGAAGCTTTCTTT	CASSESPGDEAFF	TRBV11-3	TRBJ1-1	-	-
TGTGCCAGCAGCGCCGCGCCCCGGGAGAAGGACTACAATGAGCAGTTCTTC	CASSAAPREKDYNEQFF	TRBV11-1	TRBJ2-1	-	-
TGTGCCAGCAGTTTATGGGCTAGCGGGAGGTCTCAAGAGACCCAGTACTTC	CASSLWASGRSQETQYF	TRBV27	TRBJ2-5	TRBD2	-
TGTGCCAGCAGCGTAGATCGTGTGAAAAACACAGATACGCAGTATTTT	CASSVDRVKNTDTQYF	TRBV9	TRBJ2-3	-	-
TGCAGCGCCACGGAGTCGCAGGGGCGGGGAAACACCATATATTTT	CSATESQGRGNTIYF	TRBV29-1	TRBJ1-3	-	-
TGTGCCAGCAGCGGGGGGGAGTGGACCTCCTACGAGCAGTACTTC	CASSGGEWTSYEQYF	TRBV6-1	TRBJ2-7	TRBD2	-
TGCAGCGTTTCGGCGGGAGCGAGCAATGAGCAGTTCTTC	CSVSAGASNEQFF	TRBV29-1	TRBJ2-1	TRBD2	-
TGTGCCAGCAGCGTAGACAAGTCTGGGAACTATGGCTACACCTTC	CASSVDKSGNYGYTF	TRBV9	TRBJ1-2	-	-
TGTGCCAGCAGCTTGGGTCTAGCGGGAGCCTCCTACGAGCAGTACTTC	CASSLGLAGASYEQYF	TRBV5-6	TRBJ2-7	TRBD2	-
TGTGCCAGCAGCGGCTTACAGGGGCTTCAGTTCTTC	CASSGLQGLQFF	TRBV9	TRBJ2-1	TRBD1	-
TGTGCCAGCAGTTACCAGGGACAGGCCCCTTACGAGCAGTACTTC	CASSYQGQAPYEQYF	TRBV6-5	TRBJ2-7	TRBD1	-
TGTGCCAGCAGCCCTCCAAACAGGTCTACCTACGAGCAGTACTTC	CASSPPNRSTYEQYF	TRBV7-9	TRBJ2-7	-	-
TGTGCCAGTGGGCGGAATAACTACAATGAGCAGTTCTTC	CASGRNNYNEQFF	TRBV19	TRBJ2-1	-	-
TGTGCCAGCAGCCCTGCGTTGGGATCCTACGAGCAGTACTTC	CASSPALGSYEQYF	TRBV5-6	TRBJ2-7	-	once
TGTGCCAGCAGTTACTCCCGGACAGGGCATCAGCCTCAGCATTTT	CASSYSRTGHQPQHF	TRBV6-5	TRBJ1-5	TRBD1	once
TGTGCCAGCAGCATCGGACTAGAGCAGTTCTTC	CASSIGLEQFF	TRBV9	TRBJ2-1	-	-